The 2 T cell receptor beta chains given below trace back to one sample, sequenced in a study of cytomegalovirus exposure and HLA in healthy donors. The PCR had 60 Vbeta and 13 Jbeta primers. Profiling relied on immunoSEQ multiplex PCR, and the TCRdb table lists in-frame clones only, not all of them. The table has about 200,000 clones, 9.5% to 15% seen once; the top ten hold more than 7%. Material for sequencing was PBMCs. Receptors originate from a man aged 50 to 59 in good health and CMV-seropositive.

This clone was seen more than once but under ten times. The J gene is TRBJ2-1, the V gene TRBV11-3, with a weak D call TRBD2 (5 bases). The germline V and J ends were trimmed by 5 bases and 6 bases, with 8 bases remaining between them. Germline CDR1 is SGHNT and CDR2 is YENEEA. The CDR3 loop spans 12 amino acids. The DNA of the CDR3 is TGTGCCAGCAGCCCGGGGTCCAATGAGCAGTTCTTC. Its protein is CASSPGSNEQFF.

The rearrangement links TRBV29-1 to TRBJ2-7, with 12 nucleotides matching TRBD2. From germline, CDR1 is SQVTM and CDR2 ANQGSEA. This CDR3 comprises 14 residues. V dropped 6 bases and J dropped 0; count of bases not matched to a gene: 3. The CDR3 loop reads CSVETSGGSYEQYF. CDR3 nucleotides: TGCAGCGTGGAGACTAGCGGGGGCTCCTACGAGCAGTACTTC.